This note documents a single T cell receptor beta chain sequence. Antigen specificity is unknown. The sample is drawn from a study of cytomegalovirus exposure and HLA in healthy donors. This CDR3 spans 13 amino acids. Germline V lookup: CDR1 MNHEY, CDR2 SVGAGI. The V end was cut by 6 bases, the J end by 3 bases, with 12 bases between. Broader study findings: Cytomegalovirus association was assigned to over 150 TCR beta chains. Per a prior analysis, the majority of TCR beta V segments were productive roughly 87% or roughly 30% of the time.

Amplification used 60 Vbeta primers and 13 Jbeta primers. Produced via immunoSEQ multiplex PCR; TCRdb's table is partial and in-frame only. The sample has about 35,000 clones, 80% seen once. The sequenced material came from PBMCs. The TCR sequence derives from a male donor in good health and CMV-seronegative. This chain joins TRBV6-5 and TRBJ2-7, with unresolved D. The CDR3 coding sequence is TGTGCCAGCAGGATGGGCCGCTTCTACGAGCAGTACTTC. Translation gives CASRMGRFYEQYF.